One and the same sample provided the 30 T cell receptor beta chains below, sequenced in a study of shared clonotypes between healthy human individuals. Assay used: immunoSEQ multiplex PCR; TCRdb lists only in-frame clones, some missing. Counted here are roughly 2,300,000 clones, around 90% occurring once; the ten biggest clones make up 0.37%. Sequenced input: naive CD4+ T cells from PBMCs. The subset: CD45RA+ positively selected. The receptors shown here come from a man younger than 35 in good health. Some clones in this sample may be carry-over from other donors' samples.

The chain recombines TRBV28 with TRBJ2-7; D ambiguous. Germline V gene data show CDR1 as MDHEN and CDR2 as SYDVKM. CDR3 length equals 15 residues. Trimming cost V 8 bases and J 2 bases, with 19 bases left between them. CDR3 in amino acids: CASGSFLGRTYEQYF. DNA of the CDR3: TGTGCCAGCGGAAGTTTCCTCGGCCGTACCTACGAGCAGTACTTC.

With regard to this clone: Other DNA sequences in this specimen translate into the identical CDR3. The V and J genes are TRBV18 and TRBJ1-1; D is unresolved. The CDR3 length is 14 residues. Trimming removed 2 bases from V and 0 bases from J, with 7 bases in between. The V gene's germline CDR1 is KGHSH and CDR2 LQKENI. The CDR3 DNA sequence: TGTGCCAGCTCACCATTGAGTCTGAACACTGAAGCTTTCTTT. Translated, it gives CASSPLSLNTEAFF.

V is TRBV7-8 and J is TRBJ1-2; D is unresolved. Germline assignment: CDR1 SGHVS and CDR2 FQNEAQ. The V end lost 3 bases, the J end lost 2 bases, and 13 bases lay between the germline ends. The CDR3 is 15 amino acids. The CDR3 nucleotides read TGTGCCAGCAGCTTTATGGCGGGGAAGAACTATGGCTACACCTTC. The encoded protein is CASSFMAGKNYGYTF.

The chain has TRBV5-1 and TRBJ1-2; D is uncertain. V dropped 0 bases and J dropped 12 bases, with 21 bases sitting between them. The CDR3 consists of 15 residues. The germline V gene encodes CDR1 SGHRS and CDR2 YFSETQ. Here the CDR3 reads CASSLGSVSTPLNTF. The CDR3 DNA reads TGCGCCAGCAGCTTGGGATCTGTGTCTACCCCCTTGAACACCTTC.

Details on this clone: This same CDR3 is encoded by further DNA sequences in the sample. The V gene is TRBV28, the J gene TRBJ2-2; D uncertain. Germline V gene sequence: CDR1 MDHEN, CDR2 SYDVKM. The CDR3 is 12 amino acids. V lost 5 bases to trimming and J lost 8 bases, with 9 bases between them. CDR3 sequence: CASSTTVGELFF. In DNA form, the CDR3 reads TGTGCCAGCAGTACGACCGTGGGGGAGCTGTTTTTT.

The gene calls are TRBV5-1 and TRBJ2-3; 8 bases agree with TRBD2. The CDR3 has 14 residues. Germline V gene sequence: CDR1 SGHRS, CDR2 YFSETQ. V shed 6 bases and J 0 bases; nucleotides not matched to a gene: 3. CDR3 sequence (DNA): TGCGCCAGCACTGGACTAGCTAGCACAGATACGCAGTATTTT. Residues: CASTGLASTDTQYF.

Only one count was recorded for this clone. For the CDR3, the DNA is TGTGCCAGCAGCTTGGAGGGGGTAAGACAAGGCACTGAAGCTTTCTTT. Protein product: CASSLEGVRQGTEAFF. This sequence joins TRBV5-8 and TRBJ1-1; D is perhaps TRBD1 (6 bases). CDR3 length: 16 amino acids. CDR1 is SGHTS and CDR2 is YDEGEE in the germline V gene. V lost 0 bases, J lost 4 bases, and 16 bases lay in between.

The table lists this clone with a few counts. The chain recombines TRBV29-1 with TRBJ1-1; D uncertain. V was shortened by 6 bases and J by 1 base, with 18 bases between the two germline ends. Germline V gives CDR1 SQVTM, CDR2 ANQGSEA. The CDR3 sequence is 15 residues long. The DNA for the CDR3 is TGCAGCGTCAAGATCTCGCGGACGGGGAACACTGAAGCTTTCTTT. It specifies CSVKISRTGNTEAFF.

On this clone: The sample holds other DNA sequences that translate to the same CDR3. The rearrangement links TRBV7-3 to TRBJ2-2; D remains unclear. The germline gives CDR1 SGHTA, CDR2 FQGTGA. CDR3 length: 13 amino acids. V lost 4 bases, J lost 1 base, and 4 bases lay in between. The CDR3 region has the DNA TGTGCCAGCAGCTGGCTGAACACCGGGGAGCTGTTTTTT. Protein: CASSWLNTGELFF.

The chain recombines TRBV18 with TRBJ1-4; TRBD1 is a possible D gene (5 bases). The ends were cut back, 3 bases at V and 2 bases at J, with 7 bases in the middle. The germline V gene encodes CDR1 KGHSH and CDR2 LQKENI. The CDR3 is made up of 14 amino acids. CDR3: CASSPGPTNEKLFF. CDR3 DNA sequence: TGTGCCAGCTCACCGGGGCCTACTAATGAAAAACTGTTTTTT.

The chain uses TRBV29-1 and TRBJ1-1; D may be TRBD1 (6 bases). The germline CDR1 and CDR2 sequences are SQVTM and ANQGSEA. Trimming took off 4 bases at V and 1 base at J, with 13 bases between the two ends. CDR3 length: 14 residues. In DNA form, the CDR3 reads TGCAGCGTTGTACCAGGGGCGTCGAACACTGAAGCTTTCTTT. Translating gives CSVVPGASNTEAFF.

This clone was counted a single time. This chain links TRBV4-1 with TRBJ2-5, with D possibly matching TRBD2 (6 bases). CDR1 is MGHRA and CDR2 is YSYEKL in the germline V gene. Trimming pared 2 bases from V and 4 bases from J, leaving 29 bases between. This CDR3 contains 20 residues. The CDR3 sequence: CASSQPIRPGAGLPGETQYF. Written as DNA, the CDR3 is TGCGCCAGCAGCCAACCGATCCGGCCGGGCGCGGGGCTTCCGGGAGAGACCCAGTACTTC.

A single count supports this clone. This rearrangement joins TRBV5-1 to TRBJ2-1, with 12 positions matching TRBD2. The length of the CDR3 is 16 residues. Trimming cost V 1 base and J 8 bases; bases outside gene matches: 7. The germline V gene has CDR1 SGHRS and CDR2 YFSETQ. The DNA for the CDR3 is TGCGCCAGCAGCTTGCCGACTAGCGGGAGTAGTGATGAGCAGTTCTTC. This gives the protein CASSLPTSGSSDEQFF.

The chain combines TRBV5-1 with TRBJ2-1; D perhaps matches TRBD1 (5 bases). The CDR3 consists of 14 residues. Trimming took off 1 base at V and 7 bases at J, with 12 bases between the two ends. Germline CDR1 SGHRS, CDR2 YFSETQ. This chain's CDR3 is CASSLQGGLNEQFF. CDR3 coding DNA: TGCGCCAGCAGCTTGCAGGGTGGTCTTAATGAGCAGTTCTTC. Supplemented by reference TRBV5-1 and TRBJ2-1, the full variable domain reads KAGVTQTPRYLIKTRGQQVTLSCSPISGHRSVSWYQQTPGQGLQFLFEYFSETQRNKGNFPGRFSGRQFSNSRSEMNVSTLELGDSALYLCASSLQGGLNEQFFGPGTRLTVL.

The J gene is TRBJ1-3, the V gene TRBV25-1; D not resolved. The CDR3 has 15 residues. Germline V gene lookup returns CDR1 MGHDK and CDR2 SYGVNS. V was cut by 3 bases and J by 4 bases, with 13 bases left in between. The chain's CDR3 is CASSDPRREGNTIYF. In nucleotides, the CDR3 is TGTGCCAGCAGTGATCCCCGTAGGGAGGGAAACACCATATATTTT.

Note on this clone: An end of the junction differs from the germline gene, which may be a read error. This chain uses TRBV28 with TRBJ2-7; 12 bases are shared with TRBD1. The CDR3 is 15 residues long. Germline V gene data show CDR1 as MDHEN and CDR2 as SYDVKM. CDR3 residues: CASSMGTGGSHEQYF. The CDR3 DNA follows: TGTGCCAGCAGCATGGGGACAGGGGGCTCCCACGAGCAGTACTTC.

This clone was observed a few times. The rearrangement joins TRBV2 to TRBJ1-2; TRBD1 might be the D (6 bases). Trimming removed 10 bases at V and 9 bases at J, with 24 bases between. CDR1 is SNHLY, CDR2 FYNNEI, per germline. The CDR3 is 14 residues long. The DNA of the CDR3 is TGTGCCACCCTGGGGGCGGCAGGCTACTGGAGCTACACCTTC. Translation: CATLGAAGYWSYTF.

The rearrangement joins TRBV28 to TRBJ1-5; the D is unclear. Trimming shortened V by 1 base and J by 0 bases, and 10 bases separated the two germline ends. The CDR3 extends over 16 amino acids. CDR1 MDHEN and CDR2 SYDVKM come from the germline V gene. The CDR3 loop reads CASSLSSRPSNQPQHF. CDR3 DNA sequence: TGTGCCAGCAGTTTATCCTCGCGGCCTAGCAATCAGCCCCAGCATTTT.

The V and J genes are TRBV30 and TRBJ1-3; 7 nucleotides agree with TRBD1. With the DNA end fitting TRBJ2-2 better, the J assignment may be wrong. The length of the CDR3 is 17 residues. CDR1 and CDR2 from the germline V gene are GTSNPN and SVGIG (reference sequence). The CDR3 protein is CAWSVEPGQLNTGELFF. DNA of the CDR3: TGTGCCTGGAGTGTCGAACCGGGACAGCTAAACACCGGGGAGCTGTTTTTT.

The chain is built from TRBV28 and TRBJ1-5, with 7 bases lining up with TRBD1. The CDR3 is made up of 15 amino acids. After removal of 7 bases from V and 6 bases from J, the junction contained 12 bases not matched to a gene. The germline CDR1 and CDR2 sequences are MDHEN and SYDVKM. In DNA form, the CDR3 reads TGTGCCAGCACCAACTCAGGGGGGGGTGGTCAGCCCCAGCATTTT. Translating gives CASTNSGGGGQPQHF.

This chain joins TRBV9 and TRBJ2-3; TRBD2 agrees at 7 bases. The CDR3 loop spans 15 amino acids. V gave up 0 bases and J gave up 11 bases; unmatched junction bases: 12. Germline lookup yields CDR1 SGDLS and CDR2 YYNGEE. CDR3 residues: CASSVERAGLGGQYF. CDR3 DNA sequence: TGTGCCAGCAGCGTAGAACGAGCGGGACTTGGGGGGCAGTATTTT.

The CDR3 is CASSARGVETQYF. The CDR3 bases are TGTGCCAGCAGTGCCCGAGGGGTCGAGACCCAGTACTTC. The chain combines TRBV27 with TRBJ2-5; either TRBD1 or TRBD2 may supply D (5 bases each). The CDR3 is 13 amino acids. Germline loops: CDR1 MNHEY, CDR2 SMNVEV (reference sequence). The V end was cut by 5 bases, the J end by 5 bases, with 12 bases between.

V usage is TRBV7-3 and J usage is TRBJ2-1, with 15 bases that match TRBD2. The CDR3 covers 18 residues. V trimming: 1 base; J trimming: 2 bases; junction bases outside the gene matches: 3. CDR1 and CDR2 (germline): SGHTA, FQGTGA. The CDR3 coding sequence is TGTGCCAGCAGCTTAATCGGGACTAGCGGGAGGACCTACAATGAGCAGTTCTTC. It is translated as CASSLIGTSGRTYNEQFF.

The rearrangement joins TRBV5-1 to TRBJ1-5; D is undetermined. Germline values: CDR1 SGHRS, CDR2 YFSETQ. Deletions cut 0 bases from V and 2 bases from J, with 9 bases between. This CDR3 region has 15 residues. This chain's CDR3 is CASSLGLSGNQPQHF. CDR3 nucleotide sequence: TGCGCCAGCAGCTTGGGGCTTAGCGGCAATCAGCCCCAGCATTTT.

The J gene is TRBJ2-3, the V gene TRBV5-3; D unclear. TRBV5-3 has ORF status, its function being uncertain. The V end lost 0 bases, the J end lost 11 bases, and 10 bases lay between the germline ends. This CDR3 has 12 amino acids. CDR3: CARSLGAQQQYF. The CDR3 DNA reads TGTGCCAGAAGCTTGGGGGCCCAGCAGCAGTATTTT.

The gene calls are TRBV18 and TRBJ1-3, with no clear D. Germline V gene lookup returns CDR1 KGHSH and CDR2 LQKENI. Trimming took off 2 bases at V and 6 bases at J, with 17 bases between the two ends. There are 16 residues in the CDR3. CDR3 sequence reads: CASSPFVRPDLNTIYF. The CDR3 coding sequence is TGTGCCAGCTCACCATTTGTGAGGCCGGATCTAAACACCATATATTTT.

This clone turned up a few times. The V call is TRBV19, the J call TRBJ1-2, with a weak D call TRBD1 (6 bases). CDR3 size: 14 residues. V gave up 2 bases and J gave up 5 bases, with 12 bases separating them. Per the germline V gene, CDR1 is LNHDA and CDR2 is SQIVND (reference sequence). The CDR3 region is CASSIPGTTYGYTF. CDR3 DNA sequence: TGTGCCAGTAGTATACCAGGGACAACTTATGGCTACACCTTC.

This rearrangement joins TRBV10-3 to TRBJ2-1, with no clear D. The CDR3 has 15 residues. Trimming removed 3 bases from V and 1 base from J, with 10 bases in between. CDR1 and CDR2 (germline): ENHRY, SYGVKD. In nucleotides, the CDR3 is TGTGCCATCAGTGAATGGCGTGGATCCTACAATGAGCAGTTCTTC. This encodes CAISEWRGSYNEQFF.

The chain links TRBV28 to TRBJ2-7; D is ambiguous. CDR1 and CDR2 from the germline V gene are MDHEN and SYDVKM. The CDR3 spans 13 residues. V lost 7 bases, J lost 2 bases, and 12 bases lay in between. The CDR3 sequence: CASKGGIPYEQYF. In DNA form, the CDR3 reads TGTGCCAGCAAAGGCGGAATTCCCTACGAGCAGTACTTC.

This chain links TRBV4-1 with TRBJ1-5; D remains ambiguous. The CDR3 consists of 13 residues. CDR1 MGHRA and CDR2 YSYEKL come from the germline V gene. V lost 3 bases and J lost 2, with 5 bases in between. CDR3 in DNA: TGCGCCAGCAGCCATGGTGGCAATCAGCCCCAGCATTTT. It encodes CASSHGGNQPQHF.